This T cell receptor (beta chain) stems from a study of beta chain features in type 1 diabetes. Across the study: Healthy donors and patients showed comparable age, gender and cell yields.

This clone was recorded a few times. The sequenced template was cDNA made from the entire isolated RNA. TCRdb's copy holds only in-frame clones and misses some; the assay was immunoSEQ multiplex PCR. The table shows about 620,000 clones, with around a sixth occurring only once. Approximately 100 mL of blood, on average, came from one heparinised draw per donor. Sorted CD4+ subsets: naive, central memory, regulatory, stem cell-like memory (CD45RO/CCR7/CD25/CD127/CD95/CD27 panel). The CDR3 is 16 residues long. Per germline, CDR1 KGHSH and CDR2 LQKENI. The V and J ends lost 3 bases and 2 bases, in that order; junction bases with no gene match: 4.

The TCR was taken from a man aged 18 to 29 in good health. The chain couples TRBV18 to TRBJ1-4, with TRBD1 identical over 9 bases. The sequencing sample was made of naive CD4+ T cells from blood. The CDR3 sequence is CASSPQTGGTNEKLFF. In DNA, the CDR3 is TGTGCCAGCTCACCCCAAACAGGGGGCACTAATGAAAAACTGTTTTTT. The entire variable domain, with the rest obtained from reference TRBV18 and TRBJ1-4, is as follows: NAGVMQNPRHLVRRRGQEARLRCSPMKGHSHVYWYRQLPEEGLKFMVYLQKENIIDESGMPKERFSAEFPKEGPSILRIQQVVRGDSAAYFCASSPQTGGTNEKLFFGSGTQLSVL.